Reported below is one T cell receptor beta chain. Which antigen it targets is not known. The input lacks base qualities; no much larger clone sits a single base away. Synthesis of TCR cDNA relied on 5'RACE template switching, a step that introduced a universal primer site along with unique molecular identifiers. Priming for cDNA synthesis came from both the TCR alpha and TCR beta constant segments. Library amplification used two PCR steps, and the second PCR step added sample barcodes and sequencing adapters. Sequencing of the libraries was done on either Illumina HiSeq 2500 (2x100 bp) or NovaSeq (2x150 bp). From the authors' description of their analysis: Reads were demultiplexed and collapsed into UMI consensus sequences with MIGEC, and V(D)J alignment was performed with MiXCR. Vaccine-responding clonotypes were identified with edgeR using replicate PBMC samples, with FDR below 0.01 and a log2 fold change above 5 up to day 15 being required. Each bulk clonotype was labeled CD4 or CD8 based on which sequenced repertoire, CD4 or CD8, contained the clonotype at higher abundance. Using fastp at Q25 and MiXCR, TCRdb reprocessed the public reads and kept productive beta chains. Duplicate CDR3 protein sequences are folded into a single record with the most common DNA and genes. It is TCRdb's table, rather than the study itself, that gives the V and J calls and clone size. The sample profile shows some 600,000 distinct CDR3 sequences; 9% to 15% of them were found once. The ten largest clones capture just under 15% of the sample.

The sample is drawn from a study of T cells after yellow fever vaccination (dated by TCRdb to 2018 to 2020). About the full investigation: The SMART-Seq v4 Ultra Low Input RNA kit was used to prepare libraries from fractions with low cell numbers. Bulk TCR alpha and beta repertoires were sequenced longitudinally to track T-cell clones before and after primary and booster YFV17D yellow fever vaccination. Two healthy male donors, one aged 18 to 30 and one aged 30 to 39 years, made up the cohort. Blood was collected at multiple timepoints before and after primary and secondary immunization, and bulk PBMC replicates and cell subsets were isolated. Study-level results and caveats: Because abundant contaminating clonotypes from the bulk population could be contained in FACS-sorted repertoires, computational filtering was required. After the booster, most clones that had expanded after primary vaccination were detected again (over 95% of CD4 and more than 85% of CD8), suggesting broad maintenance of memory. A small fraction of clonotypes appeared in both the CD4 and CD8 compartments, likely as a result of convergent recombination. Because the study included only a couple of donors, the extent to which the findings can be generalized is limited. The secondary T-cell response was weaker than the primary response but faster, peaking on day 5 instead of day 15.

Read against the paper, the sample's treatment or condition label means: live attenuated yellow fever vaccine strain. At each blood-draw timepoint, two biological replicates of bulk PBMCs were collected. PBMCs were isolated from peripheral blood using a standard Ficoll-Paque protocol. TriZol was used to extract RNA from bulk PBMCs, CD4 and CD8 fractions, and dextramer-positive and dextramer-negative fractions. Reading from cysteine to phenylalanine, the CDR3 counts 16 amino acids. The entry retains the CDR3 DNA only, 48 bases that are in frame from base 1. The germline V gene yields MGHRA for CDR1 and YSYEKL for CDR2. V has 2 bases trimmed and J has 7 bases trimmed; junction bases matching no gene number 9.

The receptor was derived from a man aged 25-45 years who received the YFV17D yellow fever vaccine. The starting material was PBMCs, obtained on the day of the yellow fever booster vaccination. The chain is made from TRBV4-1 and TRBJ2-7, and TRBD1 aligns with 12 junction nucleotides. CDR3 protein: CASSQIPGQGAGEQYF. At the DNA level, the sequence is TGCGCCAGCAGCCAAATTCCGGGACAGGGGGCGGGTGAGCAGTACTTC.